This TCR beta chain was sequenced for a study of CD8 T cells in ankylosing spondylitis. This clonotype was observed at least ten times. MiXCR, run by TCRdb on the 5' RACE reads, gives a single entry per CDR3 protein. Found here are 250,000 or so distinct CDR3 sequences, roughly a tenth of them singletons; the top ten hold around 2.6%. Trimming took 8 bases from V and 7 from J; bases not matched to a gene: 1. The CDR3 is 13 residues long. The sample comprised blood, either unsorted or a sorted T cell fraction (not recorded which). This receptor was taken from a male donor with ankylosing spondylitis or in good health (not recorded which). J is TRBJ2-1 and V is TRBV12-3 or TRBV12-4, with TRBD2 identical over 14 bases. The CDR3 reads CASGTSGRNEQFF. CDR3 sequence (DNA): TGTGCCAGCGGGACTAGCGGGAGAAATGAGCAGTTCTTC.